Shown below are 21 T cell receptor beta chains from a single sample sequenced in a study of OX40 agonist ivuxolimab in advanced cancers. Sequencing used immunoSEQ multiplex PCR; TCRdb keeps in-frame clones, though not all of them. The sample contains roughly 69,000 clones, 80% to 95% of which appear only once. This specimen consisted of CD4+ or CD8+ T cells sorted from blood, obtained in a trial of the OX40 agonist ivuxolimab. The receptors derive from an adult with an advanced solid tumor such as melanoma, head and neck, liver or kidney cancer.

The chain's CDR3 is CASSPLETTGELFF. The CDR3, as DNA: TGTGCCAGCTCACCTTTGGAGACCACCGGGGAGCTGTTTTTT. V gene TRBV18 combines with J gene TRBJ2-2, with D hard to call. This CDR3 region has 14 residues. V was shortened by 3 bases and J by 4 bases, with 9 bases between the two germline ends. CDR1 and CDR2 (germline): KGHSH, LQKENI.

By proportion, this clone is medium-sized. This chain joins TRBV30 and TRBJ1-2; D uncertain. Trimming took 2 bases from V and 4 from J, leaving 8 bases between them. The CDR3 contains 12 residues. Germline assignment: CDR1 GTSNPN and CDR2 SVGIG (reference sequence). In DNA, the CDR3 is TGTGCCTGGAGTCAGGAGTCCTATGGCTACACCTTC. Amino acids: CAWSQESYGYTF.

The genes are TRBV6-4 and TRBJ2-2; 9 bases are a match to TRBD1. V trimming: 4 bases; J trimming: 3 bases; junction bases outside the gene matches: 0. Germline V lookup: CDR1 MRHNA, CDR2 SNTAGT. This CDR3 is built from 14 residues. CDR3 in amino acids: CASSGQGDTGELFF. The CDR3 DNA reads TGTGCCAGCAGTGGACAGGGGGACACCGGGGAGCTGTTTTTT.

The chain joins TRBV7-9 to TRBJ2-1, with D perhaps TRBD1 (5 bases). Trimming removed 5 bases at V and 12 bases at J, with 17 bases between. Germline CDR1 is SEHNR and CDR2 is FQNEAQ (reference sequence). The CDR3 is made up of 13 amino acids. Here the CDR3 DNA reads TGTGCCAGCAGCCCAGGGTCTGGTAGCTTGCAGTTCTTC. Protein product: CASSPGSGSLQFF.

The rearrangement links TRBV18 to TRBJ2-7; 8 bases fit TRBD1. V shed 2 bases and J 7 bases; nucleotides not matched to a gene: 13. Per the germline V gene, CDR1 is KGHSH and CDR2 is LQKENI. There are 16 residues in the CDR3. CDR3 amino acids: CASSPIIAGTGGEQYF. The CDR3 DNA follows: TGTGCCAGCTCACCAATAATAGCCGGGACAGGCGGTGAGCAGTACTTC.

The chain is built from TRBV5-4 and TRBJ2-2; 11 nucleotides agree with TRBD2. The CDR3 runs to 16 residues. Germline-derived CDR1 and CDR2 are SGHNT and YYREEE (reference sequence). The V gene end was trimmed by 4 bases and the J gene end by 5 bases; junction bases not matched to a gene: 7. CDR3 DNA sequence: TGTGCCAGCAGCACCGGGACTAGCGGACTTACCGGGGAGCTGTTTTTT. This sequence encodes CASSTGTSGLTGELFF.

The chain carries TRBV6-1 and TRBJ1-1; TRBD1 might be the D (5 bases). V lost 4 bases to trimming and J lost 5 bases, with 14 bases between them. The CDR3 is made up of 14 amino acids. Germline V gene data show CDR1 as MNHNS and CDR2 as SASEGT. This CDR3 is CASSAILGETEAFF. The CDR3, as DNA: TGTGCCAGCAGTGCTATATTGGGGGAGACTGAAGCTTTCTTT.

The J gene is TRBJ1-2, the V gene TRBV11-2; D remains ambiguous. The CDR3 contains 11 residues. Germline V lookup: CDR1 SGHAT, CDR2 FQNNGV. V was trimmed by 3 bases and J by 2 bases, leaving 1 base between them. In DNA form, the CDR3 reads TGTGCCAGCAGCTTGAACTATGGCTACACCTTC. The encoded protein is CASSLNYGYTF.

The chain links TRBV7-2 to TRBJ2-3; no clear D. The CDR3 runs 12 residues. Trimming left V 3 bases short and J 2 bases short, with 3 bases between. The germline V gene has CDR1 SGHTA and CDR2 FQGNSA. CDR3 sequence: CASSFSTDTQYF. The CDR3 bases are TGTGCCAGCAGCTTTTCCACAGATACGCAGTATTTT.

J is TRBJ2-6 and V is TRBV19, with D unresolved. Germline CDR1 and CDR2: LNHDA and SQIVND (reference sequence). The CDR3 runs 13 residues. V lost 3 bases, J lost 3 bases, and 3 bases lay in between. The CDR3 DNA is TGTGCCAGTAGTATGGATGGGGCCAACGTCCTGACTTTC. It translates to CASSMDGANVLTF.

The J gene is TRBJ1-5, the V gene TRBV6-5; D gene uncertain. V lost 4 bases to trimming and J lost 8 bases, with 15 bases between them. The CDR3 is made up of 14 amino acids. From germline, CDR1 is MNHEY and CDR2 SVGAGI. The CDR3 DNA is TGTGCCAGCAGTTCCGGGTCCCAAGCGGAGCCCCAGCATTTT. This encodes CASSSGSQAEPQHF.

This clone was recorded once. The V and J genes are TRBV5-1 and TRBJ2-5; D perhaps matches TRBD1 (5 bases). The J call may not be correct, given that the DNA end is closer to TRBJ2-7. CDR3 length: 12 amino acids. Germline CDR1 reads SGHRS; CDR2 reads YFSETQ. CDR3 loop: CASSRDSYEQYF. DNA for the CDR3: TGCGCCAGCAGCCGAGACAGCTACGAGCAGTACTTC.

The gene calls are TRBV6-1 and TRBJ1-1; a weak D match, TRBD1 (5 bases). This CDR3 is 13 amino acids long. Per germline, CDR1 MNHNS and CDR2 SASEGT. V was pared by 11 bases and J by 1 base, with 14 bases between. The chain's CDR3 is CAFPRGPNTEAFF. Written as DNA, the CDR3 is TGTGCCTTCCCCCGGGGCCCGAACACTGAAGCTTTCTTT.

In its sample, this clone was seen once. This chain links TRBV7-9 with TRBJ1-1; 8 bases align to TRBD1. CDR3 length equals 15 residues. V trimming: 5 bases; J trimming: 6 bases; junction bases outside the gene matches: 11. Germline V gene sequence: CDR1 SEHNR, CDR2 FQNEAQ (reference sequence). The CDR3: CASSLDGQGSPEAFF. In nucleotides, the CDR3 is TGTGCCAGCAGCCTAGACGGACAGGGAAGCCCTGAAGCTTTCTTT.

This chain connects TRBV11-3 to TRBJ2-7, with D perhaps assigned TRBD1 or TRBD2 (6 bases each). The germline V and J ends were trimmed by 1 base and 4 bases, with 14 bases remaining between them. This CDR3 contains 15 residues. CDR1 is SGHNT and CDR2 is YENEEA in the germline V gene. CDR3 sequence reads: CASSLGGGTDYEQYF. In DNA, the CDR3 is TGTGCCAGCAGCTTAGGAGGGGGGACGGATTACGAGCAGTACTTC.

The V call is TRBV2, the J call TRBJ1-5; D is possibly TRBD1 (5 bases). CDR3 length equals 15 residues. The V end lost 3 bases, the J end lost 0 bases, and 9 bases lay between the germline ends. Germline-derived CDR1 and CDR2 are SNHLY and FYNNEI. The CDR3 coding sequence is TGTGCCAGCAGTGAGACAGTATATAGCAATCAGCCCCAGCATTTT. Translating gives CASSETVYSNQPQHF.

This rearrangement joins TRBV10-3 to TRBJ2-1; the match to TRBD2 covers 13 bases. Germline CDR1 ENHRY, CDR2 SYGVKD. The CDR3 covers 17 residues. V was clipped by 0 bases and J by 4 bases; unmatched bases: 3. The CDR3 loop is CAISESGTSGVYNEQFF. CDR3 bases: TGTGCCATCAGTGAGTCCGGGACTAGCGGGGTTTACAATGAGCAGTTCTTC.

This chain links TRBV18 with TRBJ2-4; 9 nucleotides align to TRBD1. V lost 3 bases and J lost 4; bases outside the gene matches: 10. Germline V gene lookup returns CDR1 KGHSH and CDR2 LQKENI. CDR3 length: 17 residues. CDR3 sequence reads: CASSPRDRVGMKNIQYF. CDR3 DNA sequence: TGTGCCAGCTCACCTCGGGACAGGGTTGGCATGAAAAACATTCAGTACTTC.

The chain combines TRBV28 with TRBJ1-1; D gene uncertain. Germline CDR1 and CDR2: MDHEN and SYDVKM. The CDR3 covers 15 residues. The germline V and J ends were trimmed by 4 bases and 5 bases, with 17 bases remaining between them. CDR3 coding DNA: TGTGCCAGCAGTTCCCCCCAAGGCCCCGGGACTGAAGCTTTCTTT. Protein sequence: CASSSPQGPGTEAFF.

The chain carries TRBV27 and TRBJ2-1, with a possible D match to TRBD2 (5 bases). Germline V gene data show CDR1 as MNHEY and CDR2 as SMNVEV (reference sequence). V was trimmed by 5 bases and J by 6 bases, leaving 17 bases between them. CDR3 length equals 15 residues. CDR3: CASSPQLVAGNEQFF. In DNA form, the CDR3 reads TGTGCCAGCAGTCCACAACTAGTTGCAGGCAATGAGCAGTTCTTC.

This clone appeared once. This chain joins TRBV14 and TRBJ2-1; D could derive from TRBD1 or TRBD2 (5 bases each). This CDR3 is 16 amino acids long. The V gene's germline CDR1 is SGHDN and CDR2 FVKESK. The V and J ends lost 0 bases and 9 bases respectively, with 18 bases between them. Written as DNA, the CDR3 is TGTGCCAGCAGCCAAGATCAGGGACGAGCAGGGCCTGAGCAGTTCTTC. Protein sequence: CASSQDQGRAGPEQFF.